This passage covers 8 T cell receptor beta chains from one sample sequenced in a study of Tregs in tolerant kidney transplant recipients. Assay used: immunoSEQ multiplex PCR; TCRdb lists only in-frame clones, some missing. This table holds roughly 80,000 clones, more than 85% found once. The specimen was Tregs from blood, collected before the transplant. All receptors derive from a human donor who received a combined kidney and bone marrow transplant.

The chain links TRBV6-5 to TRBJ2-1, with D possibly TRBD1 on 6 matching bases. The CDR3 is 13 residues long. V was pared by 5 bases and J by 4 bases, with 9 bases between. Germline values: CDR1 MNHEY, CDR2 SVGAGI. CDR3 in DNA: TGTGCCAGCAGTAGGACAGCGTACAATGAGCAGTTCTTC. This codes for CASSRTAYNEQFF.

The chain recombines TRBV7-9 with TRBJ1-2; 8 bases match TRBD1. CDR1 and CDR2 (germline): SEHNR, FQNEAQ (reference sequence). V lost 7 bases, J lost 4 bases, and 5 bases stayed unmatched. CDR3 length: 13 amino acids. CDR3 sequence (DNA): TGTGCCAGCAAACCAGGGGGCGCCTATGGCTACACCTTC. It specifies CASKPGGAYGYTF.

The rearrangement joins TRBV10-3 to TRBJ2-7; D gene unclear. The CDR3 runs to 13 residues. Germline values: CDR1 ENHRY, CDR2 SYGVKD. V lost 0 bases, J lost 4 bases, and 7 bases lay in between. For the CDR3, the DNA is TGTGCCATCAGTGAGTCGGGAAAATACGAGCAGTACTTC. Its protein product is CAISESGKYEQYF.

The rearrangement uses TRBV10-3 and TRBJ2-3, with 13 bases aligning to TRBD2. The germline V gene has CDR1 ENHRY and CDR2 SYGVKD. V gave up 6 bases and J gave up 2 bases; unmatched junction bases: 5. This CDR3 region has 16 residues. The CDR3 is CAIRPGLAGPTDTQYF. The CDR3 DNA follows: TGTGCCATCAGACCGGGACTAGCGGGACCCACAGATACGCAGTATTTT.

The rearrangement uses TRBV30 and TRBJ1-2; D perhaps matches TRBD1 (5 bases). The CDR3 extends over 14 amino acids. V lost 6 bases and J 6 bases, leaving 20 bases between the germline ends. The germline gives CDR1 GTSNPN, CDR2 SVGIG (reference sequence). The CDR3 sequence is CACDKVGGNDGYTF. In nucleotides, the CDR3 is TGTGCCTGCGACAAAGTCGGGGGAAACGATGGCTACACCTTC. Full variable domain (rest looked up from reference TRBV30 and TRBJ1-2): SQTIHQWPATLVQPVGSPLSLECTVEGTSNPNLYWYRQAAGRGLQLLFYSVGIGQISSEVPQNLSASRPQDRQFILSSKKLLLSDSGFYLCACDKVGGNDGYTFGSGTRLTVV.

The genes are TRBV10-1 and TRBJ1-5, with D tentatively TRBD1 (6 bases). CDR1 and CDR2 (germline): WNHNN, SYGVQD (reference sequence). V lost 6 bases and J lost 9, with 21 bases in between. The CDR3 is made up of 15 amino acids. CDR3 nucleotides: TGCGCCAGCAGAGGGGGGGGTCAGGTTCGAGGGCCCCAGCATTTT. The encoded protein is CASRGGGQVRGPQHF.

The chain uses TRBV6-5 and TRBJ1-1; 9 bases are a match to TRBD1. Germline V CDR1 and CDR2: MNHEY, SVGAGI. V lost 2 bases to trimming and J lost 3 bases; unmatched junction nucleotides: 4. This CDR3 is 15 amino acids long. The CDR3 loop is CASSYGTGPYTEAFF. The CDR3 DNA sequence: TGTGCCAGCAGTTACGGGACAGGGCCGTACACTGAAGCTTTCTTT.

This chain connects TRBV30 to TRBJ2-7, with D tentatively TRBD1 (6 bases). From germline, CDR1 is GTSNPN and CDR2 SVGIG (reference sequence). There are 14 residues in the CDR3. V dropped 1 base and J dropped 0 bases, with 10 bases sitting between them. CDR3 bases: TGTGCCTGGAGTGGGCAGGGGAGCTCCTACGAGCAGTACTTC. Its protein product is CAWSGQGSSYEQYF.